This T cell receptor beta chain was sequenced during a study of CD8+ T cells in alopecia areata (dated by TCRdb to the late 2010s). Concerning the study at large: Skin from C3H/HeJ donors with spontaneous alopecia (roughly 6-13 months old) was grafted onto female C3H/HeJ recipients aged about 7-10 weeks. Human TCRbeta sequencing covered scalp tissue and sorted CD4+ and CD8+ peripheral blood T cells from patchy and totalis/universalis alopecia areata patients and healthy controls. RNA came from the PAXgene miRNA kit for fixed scalp, the miRNeasy kit for PBMCs, and the RNeasy kit for mouse skin. TCRbeta CDR3 regions were amplified by immunoSEQ multiplex PCR with 35 Vbeta forward and 13 Jbeta reverse primers. Scalp clonality was compared across normal scalp (n=4), patchy alopecia areata scalp (n=8), and alopecia totalis/universalis scalp (n=8). The study used high-throughput TCRbeta sequencing to examine T cell clonal expansion in alopecia areata, in both the C3H/HeJ mouse model and human patients.

The V end loses 1 base and the J end loses 3 bases, and a stretch of 8 bases separates them. The CDR3 measures 14 amino acids from cysteine to phenylalanine. Shown are 30 bases from within the CDR3, in frame from base 1. As encoded in the germline V gene (reference sequence), CDR1 is LGHNA while CDR2 is YNLKQL. The library was prepared using the immunoSEQ multiplex PCR assay. For TCR sequencing, RNA was extracted from every sample and reverse transcribed into cDNA to serve as template. First-strand cDNA was synthesized with SuperScript III using a 2:1 mix of oligo-dT and random hexamers. A synthetic immune receptor repertoire was used to measure amplification bias, and any remaining bias was corrected computationally. Sequencing of the libraries was done on Illumina HiSeq with 60 bp reads that cover the CDR3, reading from J toward V. Under the source paper's analysis protocol: Raw reads were preprocessed to remove errors, and CDR3 was defined according to IMGT conventions as the region from the conserved cysteine to phenylalanine. Clonality was computed by normalizing Shannon entropy by log2 of the number of productive unique TCRs and subtracting the result from 1. Whether each scalp clone was CD4 or CD8 was inferred by checking scalp TCRbeta sequences against the CD4 and CD8 repertoires from sorted blood. TCRdb took this table from immuneACCESS and kept in-frame rearrangements with V and J called. Such tables lack part of the clones; where checked against another copy, unresolved V genes explain under half of the gap, and the rest is unexplained. V and J calls and clone size follow that table, whereas D and trimming were derived from the DNA. The table puts 200,000 to 300,000 clones in this sample, none counted just once. The ten most abundant clones make up around 1.2% of the sample.

Results and caveats for the whole study, not just this receptor: Compared with normal scalp, lesional scalp, particularly in alopecia totalis/universalis, had higher clonality and more expanded CD8+ clones, which suggests antigenic drive. Shared TCR sequences between patients were less evident than in mice, which may be partly attributable to HLA diversity in the patient population. Unlike mouse skin, where gammadelta T cells dominate, normal human skin contains resident alphabeta T cells that get sequenced too, which complicates analysis of the scalp TCR repertoire.

This clone has a handful of counts. This receptor's antigen is unknown. Because the receptor is murine, the gene names and germline sequences shown are mouse ones. Sequencing ends 4 residues short of the CDR3 end; the germline J gene provides the rest. This sample includes further DNA sequences coding for the same CDR3. Cells from pooled mouse cutaneous lymph nodes were stained for CD4, CD8alpha, NKG2D, NKG2ACE and other markers and then sorted on a BD Influx. The sequence derives from a C3H/HeJ mouse with alopecia areata. Mice of this strain bear MHC haplotype H2-k. The specimen sequenced was CD4+ T cells sorted from a lymph node. Rearrangement joined TRBV5 to TRBJ2-3; perhaps TRBD2 is the D gene, with 7 bases matching. The CDR3 bases that were read are TGTGCCAGCAGCCAAGGGGGGGCGGCAGAA. This yields the protein CASSQGGAAE. The whole CDR3 is CASSQGGAAETLYF.